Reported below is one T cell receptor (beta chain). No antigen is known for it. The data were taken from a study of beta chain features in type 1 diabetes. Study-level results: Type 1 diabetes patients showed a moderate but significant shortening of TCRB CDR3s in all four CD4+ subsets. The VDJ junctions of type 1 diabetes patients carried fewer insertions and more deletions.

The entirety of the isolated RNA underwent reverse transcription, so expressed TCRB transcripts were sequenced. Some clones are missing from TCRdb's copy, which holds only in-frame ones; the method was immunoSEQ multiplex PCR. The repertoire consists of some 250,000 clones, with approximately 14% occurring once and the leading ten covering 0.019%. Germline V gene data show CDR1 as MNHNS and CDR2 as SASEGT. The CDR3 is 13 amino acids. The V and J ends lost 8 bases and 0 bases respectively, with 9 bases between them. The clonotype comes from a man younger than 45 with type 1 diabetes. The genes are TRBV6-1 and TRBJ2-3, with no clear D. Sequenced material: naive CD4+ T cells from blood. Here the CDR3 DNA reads TGTGCCAGCTGTACCGAGAGCACAGATACGCAGTATTTT. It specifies CASCTESTDTQYF.